Each of the 5 T cell receptor beta chains below was sequenced from the same sample in a study of T cells expressing NK-cell markers. TCRdb re-called the 5' RACE reads and catalogs CDR3 proteins one per entry, DNA excluded. The table counts almost 450,000 distinct CDR3 sequences; 7.3% lies in the top ten. The specimen was blood T cells: a sorted CD56 or NKG2C T cell subset, CD4+ or CD8+ T cells, or bulk PBMC T cells (not recorded which). These receptors were collected from a woman between 18 and 69 years old in good health.

CDR3 protein: CASSQWIAGQETQYF. This chain links TRBV4-3 with TRBJ2-5; TCRdb indicates TRBD2, and absent DNA this call remains unverified. The CDR3 is 15 residues long. Germline CDR1 reads LGHNA; CDR2 reads YSLEER.

The J gene is TRBJ1-4, the V gene TRBV12-3 or TRBV12-4; with no DNA, the TCRdb D assignment of TRBD1 cannot be verified. CDR3 size: 15 residues. The CDR3 region is CASTVRGQGMEKLFF.

The chain has TRBV20-1 and TRBJ2-7; as DNA is missing, the TRBD1 call by TCRdb cannot be tested. The CDR3 consists of 16 residues. Germline V gives CDR1 DFQATT, CDR2 SNEGSKA (reference sequence). The CDR3 spells CSAYSQGATFSYEQYF.

This chain links TRBV18 with TRBJ2-7; TCRdb's D gene call, TRBD2, goes unchecked for lack of DNA. The germline V gene has CDR1 KGHSH and CDR2 LQKENI. The CDR3 is made up of 13 amino acids. The CDR3 spells CASSPGPPYEQYF. Supplemented by reference TRBV18 and TRBJ2-7, the full variable domain reads NAGVMQNPRHLVRRRGQEARLRCSPMKGHSHVYWYRQLPEEGLKFMVYLQKENIIDESGMPKERFSAEFPKEGPSILRIQQVVRGDSAAYFCASSPGPPYEQYFGPGTRLTVT.

This sequence joins TRBV4-3 and TRBJ2-2; TCRdb names TRBD1, which stays unverified in the absence of DNA. This CDR3 has 17 residues. Germline V lookup: CDR1 LGHNA, CDR2 YSLEER. This chain's CDR3 is CASSPQGALTNTGELFF.